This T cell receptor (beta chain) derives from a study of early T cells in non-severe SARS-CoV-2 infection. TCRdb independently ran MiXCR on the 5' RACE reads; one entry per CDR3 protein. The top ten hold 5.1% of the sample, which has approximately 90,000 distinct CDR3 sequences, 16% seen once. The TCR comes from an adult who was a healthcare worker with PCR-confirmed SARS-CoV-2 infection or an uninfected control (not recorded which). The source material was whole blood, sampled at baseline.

The CDR3, as DNA: TGTGCCAGCGGATACTCAGGAGGGGCCAACGTCCTGACTTTC. This gives the protein CASGYSGGANVLTF. The V and J genes are TRBV12-3 or TRBV12-4 and TRBJ2-6; D gene unclear. V shed 8 bases and J shed 4 bases, with 12 bases lying between them. The CDR3 sequence is 14 residues long.